Below are 32 T cell receptor beta chains sequenced from a single sample in a study of blood T cell repertoires in COVID-19. Generated by immunoSEQ multiplex PCR, the TCRdb table keeps only in-frame clones and is missing some. The repertoire holds over 45,000 clones, roughly 85% seen once, with around 2.9% in the top ten. Sequenced: peripheral blood. The receptors stem from a woman older than 75 with acute or convalescent COVID-19.

The CDR3 loop is CASSSGTQDRGELFF. In DNA form, the CDR3 reads TGCGCCAGCAGCTCCGGGACACAGGATCGAGGGGAGCTGTTTTTT. The rearrangement links TRBV5-1 to TRBJ2-2, with a weak D call TRBD1 (6 bases). There are 15 residues in the CDR3. Germline CDR1 reads SGHRS; CDR2 reads YFSETQ. Trimming stripped 3 bases from V and 8 bases from J, with 17 bases between.

The gene calls are TRBV10-3 and TRBJ1-5; maybe TRBD1 (6 bases). V shed 6 bases and J shed 3 bases, with 15 bases lying between them. The CDR3 contains 15 residues. Per germline, CDR1 ENHRY and CDR2 SYGVKD. The CDR3 DNA reads as TGTGCCATCAGACAGGGAGGGGGAGACAATCAGCCCCAGCATTTT. It encodes CAIRQGGGDNQPQHF.

V usage is TRBV27 and J usage is TRBJ2-5; the D is unclear. Trimming removed 7 bases from V and 4 bases from J, with 13 bases in between. The CDR3 length is 13 residues. CDR1 is MNHEY and CDR2 is SMNVEV in the germline V gene (reference sequence). The DNA of the CDR3 is TGTGCCAGCACCCCCCGAGATTCAGAGACCCAGTACTTC. This encodes CASTPRDSETQYF.

This clone was seen only once. The V call is TRBV12-3 or TRBV12-4, the J call TRBJ1-1; D perhaps matches TRBD1 (6 bases). The CDR3 loop spans 13 amino acids. The ends were cut back, 7 bases at V and 2 bases at J, with 11 bases in the middle. The CDR3 loop reads CASKRDINTEAFF. CDR3 in DNA: TGTGCCAGCAAACGGGACATTAACACTGAAGCTTTCTTT.

The sample holds one count of this clone. The J gene is TRBJ2-2, the V gene TRBV12-5; 9 nucleotides match TRBD2. Unmatched junction bases numbered 12, after V lost 1 base and J lost 6 bases. Germline V gene data show CDR1 as LGHNT and CDR2 as FRNRAP. The CDR3 is made up of 18 amino acids. CDR3 residues: CASGLGGVAGVPPGELFF. In nucleotides, the CDR3 is TGTGCTAGTGGTTTGGGCGGGGTAGCGGGGGTACCCCCCGGGGAGCTGTTTTTT. The whole variable domain, remainder taken from reference TRBV12-5 and TRBJ2-2, is DARVTQTPRHKVTEMGQEVTMRCQPILGHNTVFWYRQTMMQGLELLAYFRNRAPLDDSGMPKDRFSAEMPDATLATLKIQPSEPRDSAVYFCASGLGGVAGVPPGELFFGEGSRLTVL.

The chain carries TRBV12-3 or TRBV12-4 and TRBJ1-2, with D unresolved. The CDR3 is 13 residues long. V lost 8 bases and J lost 3, with 13 bases in between. The CDR3 protein is CASRQVLDYGYTF. CDR3 DNA sequence: TGTGCCAGCCGTCAGGTCTTGGACTATGGCTACACCTTC.

The sample holds a few counts of this clone. The chain uses TRBV27 and TRBJ1-2; D is unresolved. Germline CDR1 is MNHEY and CDR2 is SMNVEV (reference sequence). The CDR3 is 15 amino acids. Trimming took off 5 bases at V and 6 bases at J, with 19 bases between the two ends. CDR3 residues: CASSDPYSRPHGYTF. CDR3 nucleotide sequence: TGTGCCAGCAGTGATCCGTACAGTCGACCCCATGGCTACACCTTC.

The gene calls are TRBV7-8 and TRBJ1-2, with D maybe TRBD1 (6 bases). The CDR3 has 13 residues. From germline, CDR1 is SGHVS and CDR2 FQNEAQ. Trimming cost V 6 bases and J 5 bases, with 13 bases left between them. In DNA form, the CDR3 reads TGTGCCAGCAGTGGGGATAGGGGGTATGGCTACACCTTC. It is translated as CASSGDRGYGYTF.

V usage is TRBV7-2 and J usage is TRBJ2-5, with D hard to call. The CDR3 runs 13 residues. The germline V gene has CDR1 SGHTA and CDR2 FQGNSA. V gave up 1 base and J gave up 4 bases, with 7 bases separating them. As DNA, the CDR3 is TGTGCCAGCAGCTTAGGGCAGCGAGAGACCCAGTACTTC. It encodes CASSLGQRETQYF.

The chain employs TRBV6-4 and TRBJ1-5; a weak D match, TRBD1 (6 bases). CDR3 size: 13 residues. The germline V gene has CDR1 MRHNA and CDR2 SNTAGT. V lost 6 bases and J 7 bases, leaving 13 bases between the germline ends. The CDR3 loop reads CASSLQGGQPQHF. The CDR3 nucleotides read TGTGCCAGCAGCCTACAGGGCGGACAGCCCCAGCATTTT.

The gene calls are TRBV19 and TRBJ1-1; D gene ambiguous. The CDR3 covers 13 residues. Germline V gene lookup returns CDR1 LNHDA and CDR2 SQIVND (reference sequence). The V end lost 7 bases, the J end lost 3 bases, and 12 bases lay between the germline ends. The DNA of the CDR3 is TGTGCCAGTACCGGGAGGGTAGACACTGAAGCTTTCTTT. This codes for CASTGRVDTEAFF.

The chain links TRBV12-3 or TRBV12-4 to TRBJ1-2; D may be TRBD1 (6 bases). The V and J ends lost 8 bases and 5 bases respectively, with 12 bases between them. This CDR3 is built from 12 residues. CDR3 region: CASGGAGYGYTF. The CDR3 nucleotides read TGTGCCAGCGGGGGGGCAGGATATGGCTACACCTTC.

The gene calls are TRBV27 and TRBJ2-7, with TRBD1 identical over 9 bases. Germline V CDR1 and CDR2: MNHEY, SMNVEV (reference sequence). Trimming removed 5 bases from V and 1 base from J; junction bases left unmatched: 6. The CDR3 loop spans 15 amino acids. The DNA for the CDR3 is TGTGCCAGCAGTGTAACAGGGGGCGCTTCCTACGAGCAGTACTTC. Residues: CASSVTGGASYEQYF.

V gene TRBV5-6 combines with J gene TRBJ2-3, with 9 bases matching TRBD2. CDR1 and CDR2 (germline): SGHDT, YYEEEE. V lost 0 bases to trimming and J lost 2 bases; unmatched junction nucleotides: 4. CDR3 length: 16 residues. The CDR3 DNA is TGTGCCAGCAGCTTGGAGAGCGGGGGGTTCACAGATACGCAGTATTTT. Protein product: CASSLESGGFTDTQYF.

This clone is a singleton in its sample. The chain couples TRBV19 to TRBJ2-2; TRBD1 might be the D (6 bases). The CDR3 is 17 amino acids. Trimming left V 5 bases short and J 6 bases short, with 22 bases between. Germline CDR1 and CDR2: LNHDA and SQIVND (reference sequence). The CDR3 spells CASSWDRGTGSAGELFF. CDR3 nucleotide sequence: TGTGCCAGTAGTTGGGATAGGGGGACGGGGTCCGCCGGGGAGCTGTTTTTT.

This clone is a singleton in its sample. This chain uses TRBV2 with TRBJ1-1; 7 bases match TRBD1. Germline lookup yields CDR1 SNHLY and CDR2 FYNNEI. The CDR3 runs 13 residues. J was trimmed by 1 base and V by 10 bases; bases with no gene match: 6. The CDR3 region is CANPGQANTEAFF. In DNA, the CDR3 is TGTGCCAACCCAGGACAGGCGAACACTGAAGCTTTCTTT.

This clone has just one count. This sequence joins TRBV5-5 and TRBJ1-1; possible D gene TRBD1, 5 bases. There are 12 residues in the CDR3. Trimming removed 9 bases at V and 4 bases at J, with 13 bases between. The germline V gene encodes CDR1 SGHKS and CDR2 YYEKEE (reference sequence). The CDR3 protein is CATSLGGTEAFF. In nucleotides, the CDR3 is TGTGCCACCTCATTGGGGGGCACTGAAGCTTTCTTT.

The chain has TRBV5-8 and TRBJ2-7, with a possible D match to TRBD2 (5 bases). This CDR3 comprises 15 residues. Trimming pared 0 bases from V and 5 bases from J, leaving 15 bases between. CDR1 and CDR2 from the germline V gene are SGHTS and YDEGEE. The CDR3: CASSLAPGVVNEQYF. CDR3 DNA: TGTGCCAGCAGCTTGGCCCCCGGGGTAGTGAACGAGCAGTACTTC.

The gene calls are TRBV10-2 and TRBJ2-1; 9 positions agree with TRBD2. Trimming cost V 6 bases and J 8 bases; bases outside gene matches: 11. The CDR3 has 15 residues. Germline assignment: CDR1 WSHSY and CDR2 SAAADI. The CDR3 spells CASRPTSGGPHEQFF. The CDR3 DNA follows: TGCGCCAGCAGGCCGACCAGCGGGGGGCCCCATGAGCAGTTCTTC.

This chain connects TRBV10-3 to TRBJ1-1, with TRBD1 as a possible D gene (5 bases). V was shortened by 3 bases and J by 5 bases, with 10 bases between the two germline ends. Germline assignment: CDR1 ENHRY and CDR2 SYGVKD. The CDR3 loop spans 13 amino acids. Here the CDR3 DNA reads TGTGCCATCAGTGACCCCCCAGGGACTGAAGCTTTCTTT. It translates to CAISDPPGTEAFF.

This chain connects TRBV5-1 to TRBJ2-3; D possibly corresponds to TRBD1 (6 bases). The CDR3 loop spans 16 amino acids. CDR1 and CDR2 from the germline V gene are SGHRS and YFSETQ. Trimming left V 0 bases short and J 4 bases short, with 15 bases between. CDR3 nucleotide sequence: TGCGCCAGCAGCTTGGCCGTGCCAGGGGCATCAGATACGCAGTATTTT. Translating it yields CASSLAVPGASDTQYF. Full variable domain (outside the CDR3, taken from reference TRBV5-1 and TRBJ2-3): KAGVTQTPRYLIKTRGQQVTLSCSPISGHRSVSWYQQTPGQGLQFLFEYFSETQRNKGNFPGRFSGRQFSNSRSEMNVSTLELGDSALYLCASSLAVPGASDTQYFGPGTRLTVL.

The gene calls are TRBV3-1 (or the pseudogene TRBV3-2) and TRBJ2-4, with 8 bases identical to TRBD1. The ends lost 1 base at V and 1 base at J; junction bases unmatched: 3. The CDR3 runs to 16 residues. Germline V gene sequence: CDR1 LGHDT, CDR2 YNNKEL (reference sequence). In nucleotides, the CDR3 is TGTGCCAGCAGCCAAGGGACAGGGATCGCCAAAAACATTCAGTACTTC. Translated: CASSQGTGIAKNIQYF.

The genes are TRBV15 and TRBJ1-1; D not certain. V dropped 2 bases and J dropped 7 bases, with 8 bases sitting between them. The V gene's germline CDR1 is LNHNV and CDR2 YYDKDF (reference sequence). This CDR3 contains 12 residues. CDR3 in DNA: TGTGCCACCAGCAGACAAAAGAGTGAAGCTTTCTTT. It translates to CATSRQKSEAFF.

V and J are TRBV6-4 and TRBJ1-1; no firm D call. This CDR3 spans 13 amino acids. V was cut by 4 bases and J by 2 bases, with 8 bases left in between. Germline CDR1 reads MRHNA; CDR2 reads SNTAGT. CDR3 sequence reads: CASSATPNTEAFF. CDR3 nucleotide sequence: TGTGCCAGCAGTGCAACACCTAACACTGAAGCTTTCTTT.

The rearrangement joins TRBV5-1 to TRBJ1-1, with D tentatively TRBD1 (6 bases). Trimming shortened V by 3 bases and J by 1 base, and 13 bases separated the two germline ends. The CDR3 is 15 amino acids. Germline-derived CDR1 and CDR2 are SGHRS and YFSETQ. CDR3 loop: CASSSGTKGNTEAFF. CDR3 in DNA: TGCGCCAGCAGCTCGGGGACAAAGGGGAACACTGAAGCTTTCTTT.

The chain couples TRBV30 to TRBJ2-1; 9 nucleotides line up with TRBD2. The ends lost 0 bases at V and 10 bases at J; junction bases unmatched: 7. The CDR3 consists of 14 residues. CDR1 is GTSNPN and CDR2 is SVGIG in the germline V gene (reference sequence). Here the CDR3 DNA reads TGTGCCTGGAGTGTAGGTAGCGGGGGTTGGGAGCAGTTCTTC. Protein sequence: CAWSVGSGGWEQFF.

The sample holds one count of this clone. The chain couples TRBV7-3 to TRBJ1-4; weak D call: TRBD1 (5 bases). Germline CDR1 SGHTA, CDR2 FQGTGA. The CDR3 consists of 19 residues. The V end lost 5 bases, the J end lost 0 bases, and 22 bases lay between the germline ends. CDR3 nucleotides: TGTGCCAGCAGCCCGCATAGACAGAACCAAATTGCAACTAATGAAAAACTGTTTTTT. Encoded protein: CASSPHRQNQIATNEKLFF.

The J gene is TRBJ1-6, the V gene TRBV6-1; the match to TRBD1 covers 9 bases. This CDR3 has 15 residues. Germline CDR1 reads MNHNS; CDR2 reads SASEGT. The trim removed 3 bases at V and 8 bases at J, leaving 5 bases unmatched. The CDR3 loop is CASSERDRDDSPLHF. The CDR3 nucleotides are TGTGCCAGCAGTGAGCGGGACAGGGATGATTCACCCCTCCACTTT.

The V and J genes are TRBV4-1 and TRBJ1-2, with D uncertain. V was shortened by 4 bases and J by 0 bases, with 12 bases between the two germline ends. The CDR3 is 15 residues long. Germline assignment: CDR1 MGHRA and CDR2 YSYEKL. The CDR3 spells CASSPQTGTNYGYTF. CDR3 nucleotides: TGCGCCAGCAGCCCCCAGACGGGAACTAACTATGGCTACACCTTC.

V and J are TRBV7-9 and TRBJ2-6, with 8 bases that match TRBD1. CDR3 length equals 16 residues. Trimming took 3 bases from V and 2 from J; bases not matched to a gene: 3. Germline CDR1 reads SEHNR; CDR2 reads FQNEAQ (reference sequence). Here the CDR3 reads CASSFADRAGANVLTF. CDR3 nucleotides: TGTGCCAGCAGCTTCGCGGACAGGGCTGGGGCCAACGTCCTGACTTTC.

This clone has a single count. The chain links TRBV4-2 to TRBJ1-1, with 11 bases lining up with TRBD1. The ends lost 4 bases at V and 3 bases at J; junction bases unmatched: 7. Germline CDR1 reads LGHNA; CDR2 reads YNFKEQ. CDR3 length equals 16 residues. CDR3 in DNA: TGTGCCAGCAGCCGCCGGGACAGGGGGAAGTACACTGAAGCTTTCTTT. It is translated as CASSRRDRGKYTEAFF.

The chain recombines TRBV29-1 with TRBJ2-3; 9 nucleotides agree with TRBD2. Germline trimming cut 6 bases from V and 3 bases from J; bases unmatched to any gene: 10. Germline loops: CDR1 SQVTM, CDR2 ANQGSEA. This CDR3 spans 15 amino acids. CDR3 nucleotides: TGCAGCGTCAGTTTGCGGGGGGGCCAAACAGATACGCAGTATTTT. Translating it yields CSVSLRGGQTDTQYF.